The entry below gives a single TCR beta chain sequence along with its context. TCRdb processed the 5' RACE reads anew with MiXCR; each CDR3 protein has one entry. The sample lists about 120,000 distinct CDR3 sequences; more than 7.5% were seen once. These data are taken from a study of T cells after yellow fever vaccination. V lost 4 bases to trimming and J lost 6 bases, with 15 bases between them. The CDR3 is made up of 14 amino acids. The germline V gene encodes CDR1 SGHNT and CDR2 YYREEE (reference sequence). This clonotype was sampled from a young man who received the YFV17D yellow fever vaccine. Material: CD8+ T cells sorted from PBMCs, obtained on the day of the yellow fever booster vaccination. V usage is TRBV5-4 and J usage is TRBJ2-3, with D hard to call. In nucleotides, the CDR3 is TGTGCCAGCAGCCTCCGGGCCTCCGGCGATACGCAGTATTTT. Translated, it gives CASSLRASGDTQYF.